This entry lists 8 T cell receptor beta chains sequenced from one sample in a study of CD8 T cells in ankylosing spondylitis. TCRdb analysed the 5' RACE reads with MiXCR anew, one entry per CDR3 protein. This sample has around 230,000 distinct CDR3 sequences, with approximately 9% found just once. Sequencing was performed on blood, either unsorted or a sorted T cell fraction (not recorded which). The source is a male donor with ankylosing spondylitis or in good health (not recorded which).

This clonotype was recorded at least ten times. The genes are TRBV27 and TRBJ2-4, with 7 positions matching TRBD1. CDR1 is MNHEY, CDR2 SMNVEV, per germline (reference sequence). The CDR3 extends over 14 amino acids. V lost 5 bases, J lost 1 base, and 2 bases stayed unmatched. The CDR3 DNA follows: TGTGCCAGCAGTCTCAGGGGGGCCAAAAACATTCAGTACTTC. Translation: CASSLRGAKNIQYF.

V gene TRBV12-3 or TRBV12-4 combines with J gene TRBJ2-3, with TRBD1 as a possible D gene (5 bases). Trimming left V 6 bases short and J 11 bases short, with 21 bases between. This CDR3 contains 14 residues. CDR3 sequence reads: CASSPDSRADGQYF. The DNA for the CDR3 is TGTGCCAGCAGCCCTGACAGCCGCGCGGACGGGCAGTATTTT.

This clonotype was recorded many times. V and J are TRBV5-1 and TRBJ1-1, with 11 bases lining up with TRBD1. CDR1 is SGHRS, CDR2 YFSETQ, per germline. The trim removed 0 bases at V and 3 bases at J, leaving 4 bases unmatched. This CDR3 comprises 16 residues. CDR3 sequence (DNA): TGCGCCAGCAGCTTGGGGACAGGGGGCAGAGACACTGAAGCTTTCTTT. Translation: CASSLGTGGRDTEAFF.

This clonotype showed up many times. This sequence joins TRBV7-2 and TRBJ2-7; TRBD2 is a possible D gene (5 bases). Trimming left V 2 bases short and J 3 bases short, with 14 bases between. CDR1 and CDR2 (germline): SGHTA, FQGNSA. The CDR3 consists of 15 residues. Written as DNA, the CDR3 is TGTGCCAGCAGCTTAATGACTACAGTGGGCTACGAGCAGTACTTC. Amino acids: CASSLMTTVGYEQYF.

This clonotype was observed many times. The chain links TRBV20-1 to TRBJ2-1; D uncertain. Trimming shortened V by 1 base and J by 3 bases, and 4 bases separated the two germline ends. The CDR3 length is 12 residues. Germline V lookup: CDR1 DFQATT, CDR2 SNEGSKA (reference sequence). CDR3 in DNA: TGCAGTGCTAGAGTAGTCTACAATGAGCAGTTCTTC. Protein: CSARVVYNEQFF.

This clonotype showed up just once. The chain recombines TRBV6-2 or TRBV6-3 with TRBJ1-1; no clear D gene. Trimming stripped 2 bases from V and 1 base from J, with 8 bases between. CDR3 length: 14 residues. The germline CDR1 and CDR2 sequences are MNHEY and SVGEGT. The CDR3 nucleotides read TGTGCCAGCAGTTACCATGGTTCGAACACTGAAGCTTTCTTT. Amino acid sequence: CASSYHGSNTEAFF.

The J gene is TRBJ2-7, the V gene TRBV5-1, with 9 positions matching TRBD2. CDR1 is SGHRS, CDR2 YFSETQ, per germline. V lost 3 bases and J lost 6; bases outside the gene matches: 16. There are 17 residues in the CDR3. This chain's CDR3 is CASSWDRRGTSTSEQYF. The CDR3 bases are TGCGCCAGCAGCTGGGATAGGCGTGGGACTAGCACTTCCGAGCAGTACTTC.

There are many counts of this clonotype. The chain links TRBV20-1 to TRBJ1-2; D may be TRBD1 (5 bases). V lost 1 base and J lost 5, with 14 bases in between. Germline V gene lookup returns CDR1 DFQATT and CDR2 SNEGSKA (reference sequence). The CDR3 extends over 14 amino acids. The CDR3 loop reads CSARGVGGMYGYTF. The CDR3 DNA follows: TGCAGTGCTAGAGGGGTCGGGGGGATGTATGGCTACACCTTC.